This record looks at one T cell receptor beta chain sequence and its context. The read comes to an end 3 residues before the CDR3 does, leaving the germline J gene to fill in the end. Germline values: CDR1 SGHRS, CDR2 YFSETQ. The CDR3 has 15 residues. V was pared by 4 bases and J by 2 bases, with 13 bases between. This specimen belongs to a study of T cells in women clearing cervical HPV infection. Study in general: Blood came at first lesion visit for cases, post-clearance for controls.

Libraries were prepared by immunoSEQ multiplex PCR; TCRdb keeps only in-frame clonotypes and omits some of them. The sample totals around 23,000 clones. The chain joins TRBV5-1 to TRBJ1-3, with D possibly TRBD1 on 6 matching bases. The sequence derives from a woman aged 18 to 75 with a cervical HPV16 infection that either progressed to CIN3+ or cleared (not recorded which). The sequenced sample consisted of blood buffy coat. Partial CDR3 DNA: TGCGCCAGCAGCCGGGACACGACGACTGGAAACACC. It codes for CASSRDTTTGNT. The CDR3 as a whole reads CASSRDTTTGNTIYF.